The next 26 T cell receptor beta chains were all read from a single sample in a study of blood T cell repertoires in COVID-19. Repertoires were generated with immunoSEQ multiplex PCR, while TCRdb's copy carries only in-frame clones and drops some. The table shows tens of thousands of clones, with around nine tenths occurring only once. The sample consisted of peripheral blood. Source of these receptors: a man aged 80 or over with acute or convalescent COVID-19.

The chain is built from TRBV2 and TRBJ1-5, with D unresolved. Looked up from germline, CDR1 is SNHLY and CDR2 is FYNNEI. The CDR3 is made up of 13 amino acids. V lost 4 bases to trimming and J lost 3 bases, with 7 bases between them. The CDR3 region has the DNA TGTGCCAGCAGTGTTGGCAACAATCAGCCCCAGCATTTT. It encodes CASSVGNNQPQHF.

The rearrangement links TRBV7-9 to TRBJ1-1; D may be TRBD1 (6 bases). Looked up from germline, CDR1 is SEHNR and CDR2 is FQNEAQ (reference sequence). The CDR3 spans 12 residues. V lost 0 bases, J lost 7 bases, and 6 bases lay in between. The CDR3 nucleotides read TGTGCCAGCAGCTTAGCAGGGGGTGAAGCTTTCTTT. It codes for CASSLAGGEAFF.

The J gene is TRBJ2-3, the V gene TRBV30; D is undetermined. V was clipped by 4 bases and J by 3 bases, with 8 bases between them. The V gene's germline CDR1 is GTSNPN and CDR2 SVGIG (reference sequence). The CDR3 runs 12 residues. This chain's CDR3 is CAWTSMTDTQYF. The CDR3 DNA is TGTGCCTGGACTAGTATGACAGATACGCAGTATTTT.

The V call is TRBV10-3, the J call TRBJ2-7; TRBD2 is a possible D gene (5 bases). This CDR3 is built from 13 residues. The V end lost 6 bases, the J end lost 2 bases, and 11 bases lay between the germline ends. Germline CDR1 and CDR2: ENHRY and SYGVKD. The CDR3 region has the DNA TGTGCCATCAGCGCGGGCCCTCCCTACGAGCAGTACTTC. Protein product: CAISAGPPYEQYF.

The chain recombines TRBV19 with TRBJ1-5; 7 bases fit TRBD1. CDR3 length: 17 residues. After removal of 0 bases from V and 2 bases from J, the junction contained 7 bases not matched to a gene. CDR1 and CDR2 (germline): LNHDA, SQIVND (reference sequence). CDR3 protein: CASSIEGGFGGNQPQHF. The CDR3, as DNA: TGTGCCAGTAGTATAGAAGGGGGCTTCGGGGGCAATCAGCCCCAGCATTTT. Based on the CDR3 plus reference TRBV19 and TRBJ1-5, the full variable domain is DGGITQSPKYLFRKEGQNVTLSCEQNLNHDAMYWYRQDPGQGLRLIYYSQIVNDFQKGDIAEGYSVSREKKESFPLTVTSAQKNPTAFYLCASSIEGGFGGNQPQHFGDGTRLSIL.

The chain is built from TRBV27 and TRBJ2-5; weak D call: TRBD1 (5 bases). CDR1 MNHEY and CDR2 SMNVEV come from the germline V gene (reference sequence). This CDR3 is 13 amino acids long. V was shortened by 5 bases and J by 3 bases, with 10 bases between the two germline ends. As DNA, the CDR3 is TGTGCCAGCAGTCCCTCGACAGAAGAGACCCAGTACTTC. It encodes CASSPSTEETQYF.

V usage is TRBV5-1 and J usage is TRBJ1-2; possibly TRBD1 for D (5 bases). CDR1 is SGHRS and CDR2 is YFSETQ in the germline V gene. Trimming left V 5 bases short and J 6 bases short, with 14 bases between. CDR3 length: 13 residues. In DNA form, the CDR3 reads TGCGCCAGCAGAGCCGGGACTCAGGATGGCTACACCTTC. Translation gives CASRAGTQDGYTF.

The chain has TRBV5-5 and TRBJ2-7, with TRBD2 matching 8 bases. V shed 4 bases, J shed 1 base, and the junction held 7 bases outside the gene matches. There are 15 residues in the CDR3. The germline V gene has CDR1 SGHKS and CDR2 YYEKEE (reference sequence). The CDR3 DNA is TGTGCCAGCAGCGCCTTACTAGCGGAGTCCTACGAGCAGTACTTC. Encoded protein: CASSALLAESYEQYF.

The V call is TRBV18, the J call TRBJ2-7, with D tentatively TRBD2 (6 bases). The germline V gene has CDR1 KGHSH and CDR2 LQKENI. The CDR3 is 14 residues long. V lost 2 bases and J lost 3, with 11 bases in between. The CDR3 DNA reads TGTGCCAGCTCACCATCCGACGGGAGCTACGAGCAGTACTTC. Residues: CASSPSDGSYEQYF.

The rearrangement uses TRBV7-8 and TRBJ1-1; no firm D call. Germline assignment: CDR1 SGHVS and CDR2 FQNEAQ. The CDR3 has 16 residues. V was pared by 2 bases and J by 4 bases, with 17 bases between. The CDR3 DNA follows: TGTGCCAGCAGCTTATTTATATCCCTTGTCTCCACTGAAGCTTTCTTT. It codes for CASSLFISLVSTEAFF.

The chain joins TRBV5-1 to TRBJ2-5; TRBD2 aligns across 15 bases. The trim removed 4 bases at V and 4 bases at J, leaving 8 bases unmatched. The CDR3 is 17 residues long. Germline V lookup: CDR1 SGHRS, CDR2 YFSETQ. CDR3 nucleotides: TGCGCCAGCAGCGCCGGGACTAGCGGGGGGTTGGGAGAGACCCAGTACTTC. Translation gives CASSAGTSGGLGETQYF.

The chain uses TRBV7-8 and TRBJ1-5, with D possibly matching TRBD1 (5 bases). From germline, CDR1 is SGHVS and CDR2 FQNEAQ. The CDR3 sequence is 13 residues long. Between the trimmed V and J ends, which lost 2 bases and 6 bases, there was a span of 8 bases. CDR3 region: CASSLSGFQPQHF. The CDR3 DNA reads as TGTGCCAGCAGCTTATCAGGGTTTCAGCCCCAGCATTTT.

CDR3 nucleotides: TGCAGTGCTAGTCCAGGGTTCGAGACCCAGTACTTC. It codes for CSASPGFETQYF. This chain connects TRBV20-1 to TRBJ2-5; maybe TRBD1 (5 bases). The CDR3 has 12 amino acids. The germline CDR1 and CDR2 sequences are DFQATT and SNEGSKA (reference sequence). V was pared by 3 bases and J by 5 bases, with 10 bases between.

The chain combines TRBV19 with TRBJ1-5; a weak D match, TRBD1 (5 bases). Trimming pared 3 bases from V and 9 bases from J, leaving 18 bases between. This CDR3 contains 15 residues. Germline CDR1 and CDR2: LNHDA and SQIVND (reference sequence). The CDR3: CASSISTGQSRPQHF. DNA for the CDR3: TGTGCCAGTAGTATTAGCACAGGACAATCAAGGCCCCAGCATTTT.

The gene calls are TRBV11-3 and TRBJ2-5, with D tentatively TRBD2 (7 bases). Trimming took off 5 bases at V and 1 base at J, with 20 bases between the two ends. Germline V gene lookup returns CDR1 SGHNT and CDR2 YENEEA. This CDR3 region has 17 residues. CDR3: CASSKGGVAGRQETQYF. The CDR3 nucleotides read TGTGCCAGCAGCAAAGGGGGAGTAGCGGGCCGCCAAGAGACCCAGTACTTC.

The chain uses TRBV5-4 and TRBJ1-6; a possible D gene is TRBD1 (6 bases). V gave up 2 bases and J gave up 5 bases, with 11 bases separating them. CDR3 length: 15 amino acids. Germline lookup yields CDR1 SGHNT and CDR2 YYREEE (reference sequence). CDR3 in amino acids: CASSFGGTNNSPLHF. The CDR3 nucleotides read TGTGCCAGCAGCTTCGGGGGGACAAATAATTCACCCCTCCACTTT.

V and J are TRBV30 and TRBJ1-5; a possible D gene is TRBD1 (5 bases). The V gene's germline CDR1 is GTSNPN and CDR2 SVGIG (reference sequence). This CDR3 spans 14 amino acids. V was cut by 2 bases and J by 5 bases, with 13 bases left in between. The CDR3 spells CAWSSTGTDQPQHF. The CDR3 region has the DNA TGTGCCTGGAGTTCTACAGGTACTGATCAGCCCCAGCATTTT.

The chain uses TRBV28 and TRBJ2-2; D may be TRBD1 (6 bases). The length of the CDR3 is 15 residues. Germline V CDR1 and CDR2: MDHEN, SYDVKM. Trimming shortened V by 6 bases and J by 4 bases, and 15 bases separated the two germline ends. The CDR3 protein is CASRPRDKITGELFF. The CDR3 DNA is TGTGCCAGCAGGCCTCGGGACAAGATCACCGGGGAGCTGTTTTTT.

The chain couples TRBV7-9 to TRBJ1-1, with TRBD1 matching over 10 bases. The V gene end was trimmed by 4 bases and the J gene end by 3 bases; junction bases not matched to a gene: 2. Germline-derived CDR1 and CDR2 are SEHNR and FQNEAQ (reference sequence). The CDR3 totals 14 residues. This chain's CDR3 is CASSSGQGDTEAFF. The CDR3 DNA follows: TGTGCCAGCAGCTCTGGACAGGGGGACACTGAAGCTTTCTTT.

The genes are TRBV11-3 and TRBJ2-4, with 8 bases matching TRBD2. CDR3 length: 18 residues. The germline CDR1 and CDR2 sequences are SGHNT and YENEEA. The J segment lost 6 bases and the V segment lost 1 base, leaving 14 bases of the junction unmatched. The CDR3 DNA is TGTGCCAGCAGCTTAGGCACAGCGGGGGAAACGGGGGGAAACATTCAGTACTTC. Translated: CASSLGTAGETGGNIQYF.

The CDR3 spells CAGGTGNSPLHF. The CDR3 coding sequence is TGTGCCGGGGGGACAGGGAATTCACCCCTCCACTTT. J is TRBJ1-6 and V is TRBV19; 9 bases agree with TRBD1. Germline assignment: CDR1 LNHDA and CDR2 SQIVND (reference sequence). Unmatched junction bases numbered 3, after V lost 11 bases and J lost 7 bases. The length of the CDR3 is 12 residues.

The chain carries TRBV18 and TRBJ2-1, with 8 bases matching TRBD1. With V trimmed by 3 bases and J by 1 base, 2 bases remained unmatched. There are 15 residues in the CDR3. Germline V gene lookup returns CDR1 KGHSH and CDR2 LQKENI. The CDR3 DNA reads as TGTGCCAGCTCACCCCGGGACAGGTCCTACAATGAGCAGTTCTTC. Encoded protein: CASSPRDRSYNEQFF.

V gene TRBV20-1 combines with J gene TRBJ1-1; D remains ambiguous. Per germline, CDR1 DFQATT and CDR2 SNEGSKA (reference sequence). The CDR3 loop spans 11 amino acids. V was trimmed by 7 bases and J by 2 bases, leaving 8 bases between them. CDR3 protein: CSGRENTEAFF. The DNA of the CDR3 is TGCAGTGGGAGGGAAAACACTGAAGCTTTCTTT.

As DNA, the CDR3 is TGTGCCAGCACCACAGGGGGAACTGAAGCTTTCTTT. Residues: CASTTGGTEAFF. The gene calls are TRBV6-5 and TRBJ1-1, with 8 bases identical to TRBD1. The CDR3 has 12 amino acids. The germline CDR1 and CDR2 sequences are MNHEY and SVGAGI. J gave up 5 bases and V 7 bases, and 3 bases lay outside the gene matches.

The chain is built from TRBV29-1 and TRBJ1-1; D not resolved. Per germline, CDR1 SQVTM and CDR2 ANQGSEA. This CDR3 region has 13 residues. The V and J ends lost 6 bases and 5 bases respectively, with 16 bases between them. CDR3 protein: CSVVTNSGTEAFF. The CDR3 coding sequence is TGCAGCGTGGTGACAAACTCGGGAACTGAAGCTTTCTTT.

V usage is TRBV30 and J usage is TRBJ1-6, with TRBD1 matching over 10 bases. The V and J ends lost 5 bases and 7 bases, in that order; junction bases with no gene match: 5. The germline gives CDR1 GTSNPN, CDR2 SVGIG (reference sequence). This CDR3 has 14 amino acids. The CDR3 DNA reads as TGTGCCTGGGAGGGGGACAGGGGCAATTCACCCCTCCACTTT. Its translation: CAWEGDRGNSPLHF.